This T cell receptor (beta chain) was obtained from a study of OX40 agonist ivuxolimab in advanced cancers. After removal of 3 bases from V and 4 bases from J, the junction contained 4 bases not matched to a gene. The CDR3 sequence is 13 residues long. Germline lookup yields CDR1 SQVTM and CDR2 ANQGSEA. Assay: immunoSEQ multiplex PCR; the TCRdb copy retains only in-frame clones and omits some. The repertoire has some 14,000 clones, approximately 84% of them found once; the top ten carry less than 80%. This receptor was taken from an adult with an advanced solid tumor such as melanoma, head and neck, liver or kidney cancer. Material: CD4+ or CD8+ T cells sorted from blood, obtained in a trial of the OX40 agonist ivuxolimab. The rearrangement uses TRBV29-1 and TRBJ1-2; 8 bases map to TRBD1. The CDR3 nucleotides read TGCAGCGTTGAGGGGACAGGATCCTATGGCTACACCTTC. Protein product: CSVEGTGSYGYTF.